This T cell receptor beta chain derives from a study of T cell changes during pregnancy in multiple sclerosis. This CDR3 has 14 amino acids. V lost 5 bases, J lost 7 bases, and 5 bases stayed unmatched. Germline values: CDR1 PRHDT, CDR2 FYEKMQ (reference sequence). Produced via immunoSEQ multiplex PCR; TCRdb's table is partial and in-frame only. The table records about 40,000 clones, about 88% of them present only once. This sample comprised CD4+ T cells from peripheral blood mononuclear cells, obtained in the second trimester of pregnancy. The chain has TRBV13 and TRBJ2-3; 11 bases fit TRBD2. The sequence was collected from a female donor with multiple sclerosis, enrolled in a pregnancy study. The CDR3 here is CASSLLAGGNTQYF. The DNA for the CDR3 is TGTGCCAGCAGCCTTCTAGCGGGAGGAAATACGCAGTATTTT.